This T cell receptor (beta chain) was sequenced for a study of blood T cell repertoires in COVID-19. Whole-study context: Whether acute or convalescent, the COVID-19 samples came from the United States, Italy and Spain. T cells, B-cell-depleted T cells, or PBMCs provided the cDNA or gDNA that served as material.

Original analysis: Reference gene primer amplification gave estimated nucleated cell counts. Some clones are missing from TCRdb's copy, which holds only in-frame ones; the method was immunoSEQ multiplex PCR. V and J calls and clone size are those listed in that table; D and trimming were worked out from the DNA. The sample carries about 95,000 clones, approximately 80% recorded once. Trimming took 3 bases from V and 5 from J; bases not matched to a gene: 8. The CDR3 spans 15 residues. Germline CDR1 reads MGHRA; CDR2 reads YSYEKL. This clone came up a few times. V usage is TRBV4-1 and J usage is TRBJ1-2; 8 nucleotides agree with TRBD1. Sequenced material: peripheral blood. The source is a human donor in a cohort sampled during active COVID-19. The CDR3 region is CASSQPDRALYGYTF. The DNA of the CDR3 is TGCGCCAGCAGCCAGCCGGACAGGGCTTTGTATGGCTACACCTTC.